This passage covers 21 T cell receptor beta chains from one sample sequenced in a study of OX40 agonist ivuxolimab in advanced cancers. Profiling relied on immunoSEQ multiplex PCR, and the TCRdb table lists in-frame clones only, not all of them. The table has just under 55,000 clones, about 80% seen once. Sequencing was performed on CD4+ or CD8+ T cells sorted from blood, taken in a trial of the OX40 agonist ivuxolimab. Receptor source: an adult with an advanced solid tumor such as melanoma, head and neck, liver or kidney cancer.

The gene calls are TRBV11-2 and TRBJ1-2; D remains unclear. This CDR3 contains 12 residues. V was pared by 6 bases and J by 5 bases, with 10 bases between. Germline values: CDR1 SGHAT, CDR2 FQNNGV. CDR3 DNA sequence: TGTGCCAGCAGGGCGACGGGATATGGCTACACCTTC. This encodes CASRATGYGYTF.

The chain is built from TRBV4-1 and TRBJ2-1; 11 bases are a match to TRBD2. This CDR3 has 16 residues. V was clipped by 3 bases and J by 2 bases; unmatched bases: 3. Germline V gives CDR1 MGHRA, CDR2 YSYEKL. The CDR3 DNA is TGCGCCAGCAGCCAGGGTAGCGGGGGGGCCTACAATGAGCAGTTCTTC. Its translation: CASSQGSGGAYNEQFF.

This clone turned up a few times. This sequence joins TRBV2 and TRBJ2-5, with 12 bases aligning to TRBD1. Germline trimming cut 7 bases from V and 5 bases from J; bases unmatched to any gene: 5. The CDR3 contains 14 residues. Germline CDR1 reads SNHLY; CDR2 reads FYNNEI. The CDR3 coding sequence is TGTGCCAGCACCGGGGACAGGGGGCGGGAGACCCAGTACTTC. Protein sequence: CASTGDRGRETQYF.

The chain combines TRBV11-2 with TRBJ1-3; D not resolved. Germline-derived CDR1 and CDR2 are SGHAT and FQNNGV. The CDR3 totals 14 residues. Trimming left V 5 bases short and J 0 bases short, with 8 bases between. Here the CDR3 reads CASSPGNSGNTIYF. In nucleotides, the CDR3 is TGTGCCAGCAGCCCGGGGAACTCTGGAAACACCATATATTTT.

The chain uses TRBV6-6 and TRBJ1-2, with a possible D match to TRBD1 (5 bases). V lost 1 base to trimming and J lost 9 bases, with 9 bases between them. CDR1 and CDR2 (germline): MNHNY, SVGAGI (reference sequence). The CDR3 covers 12 residues. CDR3 sequence: CASSYLGGSYTF. Here the CDR3 DNA reads TGTGCCAGCAGTTACTTGGGGGGAAGCTACACCTTC.

The rearrangement uses TRBV10-3 and TRBJ1-3, with 8 bases aligning to TRBD1. Unmatched junction bases numbered 3, after V lost 5 bases and J lost 0 bases. The CDR3 spans 15 residues. The germline CDR1 and CDR2 sequences are ENHRY and SYGVKD. The CDR3 is CAISNRGSSGNTIYF. The CDR3 nucleotides read TGTGCCATCAGTAACAGGGGGAGCTCTGGAAACACCATATATTTT.

Here the CDR3 DNA reads TGTGCCAGCAGAACAGGGCAGGGACAGCCCCAGCATTTT. Translation: CASRTGQGQPQHF. The chain employs TRBV6-5 and TRBJ1-5; possibly TRBD1 for D (6 bases). The CDR3 spans 13 residues. Germline assignment: CDR1 MNHEY and CDR2 SVGAGI. Trimming cost V 6 bases and J 7 bases, with 13 bases left between them.

This clone was seen a few times. The chain links TRBV9 to TRBJ1-5, with 8 bases that match TRBD1. J was trimmed by 5 bases and V by 4 bases; bases with no gene match: 8. The CDR3 contains 15 residues. The germline CDR1 and CDR2 sequences are SGDLS and YYNGEE. CDR3 residues: CASSRLDREHQPQHF. The CDR3 nucleotides are TGTGCCAGCAGCAGATTGGACAGGGAACATCAGCCCCAGCATTTT.

This chain links TRBV5-1 with TRBJ2-1; TRBD2 matches 7 bases. V trimming: 4 bases; J trimming: 7 bases; junction bases outside the gene matches: 11. Germline lookup yields CDR1 SGHRS and CDR2 YFSETQ. The CDR3 totals 15 residues. DNA of the CDR3: TGCGCCAGCAGCCCCGGACTAGTTCCCCGAAATGAGCAGTTCTTC. Protein: CASSPGLVPRNEQFF.

The chain joins TRBV27 to TRBJ1-5; D is ambiguous. Trimming left V 5 bases short and J 2 bases short, with 10 bases between. The CDR3 covers 14 residues. From germline, CDR1 is MNHEY and CDR2 SMNVEV (reference sequence). CDR3 in amino acids: CASSNLRGNQPQHF. The CDR3 nucleotides read TGTGCCAGCAGTAACTTGAGGGGCAATCAGCCCCAGCATTTT.

The rearrangement joins TRBV18 to TRBJ1-1; 10 bases match TRBD1. The CDR3 extends over 17 amino acids. CDR1 KGHSH and CDR2 LQKENI come from the germline V gene. The V and J ends lost 1 base and 5 bases, in that order; junction bases with no gene match: 10. CDR3 bases: TGTGCCAGCTCACCACTTGTAGTGGACAGGGGGGGGACTGAAGCTTTCTTT. Translating gives CASSPLVVDRGGTEAFF.

The V and J genes are TRBV11-2 and TRBJ1-6; D perhaps matches TRBD1 (5 bases). Germline V gene lookup returns CDR1 SGHAT and CDR2 FQNNGV. Trimming stripped 5 bases from V and 7 bases from J, with 15 bases between. The CDR3 is 15 amino acids. CDR3 residues: CASSPRAGSNSPLHF. In DNA form, the CDR3 reads TGTGCCAGCAGCCCCCGGGCAGGGTCCAATTCACCCCTCCACTTT.

This clone was found a few times. This chain connects TRBV6-1 to TRBJ2-7; 9 nucleotides line up with TRBD1. V dropped 7 bases and J dropped 0; count of bases not matched to a gene: 4. Germline loops: CDR1 MNHNS, CDR2 SASEGT. This CDR3 comprises 14 residues. Written as DNA, the CDR3 is TGTGCCAGCACCGTGACAGGGGGCTCCTACGAGCAGTACTTC. Amino acids: CASTVTGGSYEQYF.

The CDR3 DNA is TGCGCCAGCAGAAAGGGACAGGGCAGAGCGGGGAACACCGGGGAGCTGTTTTTT. Residues: CASRKGQGRAGNTGELFF. The V gene is TRBV5-1, the J gene TRBJ2-2; the match to TRBD1 covers 9 bases. Germline loops: CDR1 SGHRS, CDR2 YFSETQ. The CDR3 covers 18 residues. Germline trimming cut 5 bases from V and 1 base from J; bases unmatched to any gene: 12. The full variable domain, rest sourced from reference TRBV5-1 and TRBJ2-2, is KAGVTQTPRYLIKTRGQQVTLSCSPISGHRSVSWYQQTPGQGLQFLFEYFSETQRNKGNFPGRFSGRQFSNSRSEMNVSTLELGDSALYLCASRKGQGRAGNTGELFFGEGSRLTVL.

The V call is TRBV27, the J call TRBJ2-7; 9 bases line up with TRBD1. From germline, CDR1 is MNHEY and CDR2 SMNVEV (reference sequence). The junction had 8 bases not matched to a gene; V was cut back by 5 bases and J by 3 bases. This CDR3 comprises 15 residues. The CDR3 nucleotides are TGTGCCAGCAGTCGTTCGACAGGGGGGGACTACGAGCAGTACTTC. Its protein product is CASSRSTGGDYEQYF.

Concerning this clone itself: This specimen includes other DNA sequences encoding the same CDR3. The chain carries TRBV6-5 and TRBJ1-2, with a weak D call TRBD1 (5 bases). The CDR3 sequence is 13 residues long. Germline V gene lookup returns CDR1 MNHEY and CDR2 SVGAGI. V lost 0 bases and J lost 6, with 8 bases in between. The CDR3 spells CASSYSRDHGYTF. The CDR3, as DNA: TGTGCCAGCAGTTACTCCAGGGATCATGGCTACACCTTC.

The CDR3 is CASSHKNREGEKLFF. The CDR3 nucleotides read TGCGCCAGCAGTCACAAAAACAGGGAGGGTGAAAAACTGTTTTTT. The chain is built from TRBV23-1 and TRBJ1-4; maybe TRBD1 (6 bases). TRBV23-1 is marked as an open reading frame, function uncertain. V lost 3 bases and J 7 bases, leaving 15 bases between the germline ends. CDR3 size: 15 residues.

The chain links TRBV5-4 to TRBJ1-1, with unresolved D. The V and J ends lost 0 bases and 6 bases respectively, with 12 bases between them. This CDR3 is built from 14 residues. Germline V gives CDR1 SGHNT, CDR2 YYREEE (reference sequence). CDR3 coding DNA: TGTGCCAGCAGCTTGGACCCCGGAGCAGCTGAAGCTTTCTTT. Translation: CASSLDPGAAEAFF.

The V gene is TRBV18, the J gene TRBJ2-2; D gene uncertain. The CDR3 totals 14 residues. The V end was cut by 2 bases, the J end by 8 bases, with 12 bases between. Germline V gives CDR1 KGHSH, CDR2 LQKENI. CDR3 region: CASSPAGKGGELFF. DNA of the CDR3: TGTGCCAGCTCACCAGCAGGAAAGGGAGGGGAGCTGTTTTTT.

The V gene is TRBV7-2, the J gene TRBJ1-1, with a weak D call TRBD1 (5 bases). Trimming removed 3 bases at V and 4 bases at J, with 12 bases between. Germline CDR1 is SGHTA and CDR2 is FQGNSA. There are 14 residues in the CDR3. CDR3 DNA: TGTGCCAGCAGCTTGGACATGGTGGTCACTGAAGCTTTCTTT. This encodes CASSLDMVVTEAFF. Supplemented by reference TRBV7-2 and TRBJ1-1, the full variable domain reads GAGVSQSPSNKVTEKGKDVELRCDPISGHTALYWYRQSLGQGLEFLIYFQGNSAPDKSGLPSDRFSAERTGGSVSTLTIQRTQQEDSAVYLCASSLDMVVTEAFFGQGTRLTVV.

The CDR3 DNA is TGTGCCAGTAGCCAGAATCTTGGAAAACTGTTTTTT. Translated: CASSQNLGKLFF. The chain joins TRBV19 to TRBJ1-4; D gene ambiguous. From germline, CDR1 is LNHDA and CDR2 SQIVND (reference sequence). The CDR3 totals 12 residues. Trimming removed 6 bases from V and 10 bases from J, with 12 bases in between. The whole variable domain, remainder taken from reference TRBV19 and TRBJ1-4, is DGGITQSPKYLFRKEGQNVTLSCEQNLNHDAMYWYRQDPGQGLRLIYYSQIVNDFQKGDIAEGYSVSREKKESFPLTVTSAQKNPTAFYLCASSQNLGKLFFGSGTQLSVL.